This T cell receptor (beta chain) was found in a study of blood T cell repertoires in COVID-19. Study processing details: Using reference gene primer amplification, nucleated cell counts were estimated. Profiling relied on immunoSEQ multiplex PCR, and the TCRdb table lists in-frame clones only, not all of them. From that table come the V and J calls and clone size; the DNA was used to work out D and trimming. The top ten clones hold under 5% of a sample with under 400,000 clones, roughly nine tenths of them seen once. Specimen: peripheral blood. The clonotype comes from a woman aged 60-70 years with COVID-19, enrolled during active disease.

CDR3 loop: CASSYTGQNSGNTIYF. The CDR3 coding sequence is TGTGCCAGCAGTTACACGGGACAGAACTCTGGAAACACCATATATTTT. The chain employs TRBV6-5 and TRBJ1-3; 7 bases map to TRBD1. CDR3 length: 16 residues. Trimming removed 2 bases from V and 0 bases from J; junction bases left unmatched: 4. CDR1 and CDR2 from the germline V gene are MNHEY and SVGAGI.